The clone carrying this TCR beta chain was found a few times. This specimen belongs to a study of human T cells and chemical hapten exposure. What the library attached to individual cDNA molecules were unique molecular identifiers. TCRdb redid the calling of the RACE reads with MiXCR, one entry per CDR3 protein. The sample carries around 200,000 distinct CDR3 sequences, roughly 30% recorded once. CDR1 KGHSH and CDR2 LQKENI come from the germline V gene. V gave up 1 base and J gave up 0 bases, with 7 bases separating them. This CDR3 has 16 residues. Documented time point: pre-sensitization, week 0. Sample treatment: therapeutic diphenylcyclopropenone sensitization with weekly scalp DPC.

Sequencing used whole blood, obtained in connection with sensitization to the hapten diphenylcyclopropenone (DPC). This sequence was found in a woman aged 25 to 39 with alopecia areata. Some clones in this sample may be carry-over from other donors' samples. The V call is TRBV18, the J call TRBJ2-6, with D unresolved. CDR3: CASSPRSSSGANVLTF. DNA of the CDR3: TGTGCCAGCTCACCACGCAGCTCCTCTGGGGCCAACGTCCTGACTTTC.